This passage covers 28 T cell receptor beta chains from one sample sequenced in a study of T cells in Graves' hyperthyroidism and ophthalmopathy. Template material for amplifying TCR beta CDR3 regions consisted of RNA transcripts. Using the HTBI primer set, a first-round RT-PCR was run on the TCR CDR3. TCRdb re-called the multiplex PCR reads with MiXCR, one entry per CDR3 protein. This sample has under 250,000 distinct CDR3 sequences; roughly 17% occur once, and the top ten carry approximately 50%. Sequencing used blood. The receptors come from a man aged 50 or older with Graves' hyperthyroidism.

This clonotype has just a few counts. A clone one base away is much larger, so this may be a read error. V usage is TRBV7-2 and J usage is TRBJ2-1, with 12 nucleotides matching TRBD2. The CDR3 runs 15 residues. Trimming at V came to 4 bases and at J to 9 bases, leaving 7 bases not matched to a gene. Germline CDR1 SGHTA, CDR2 FQGNSA. The CDR3 sequence: CASSSSTSGSGEQFF. CDR3 sequence (DNA): TGTGCCAGCAGCTCTTCGACTAGCGGGAGTGGTGAGCAGTTCTTC.

Ten or more counts support this clonotype. The chain links TRBV28 to TRBJ2-7, with D possibly being TRBD2 (6 bases). The germline V gene has CDR1 MDHEN and CDR2 SYDVKM. This CDR3 region has 14 residues. The germline V and J ends were trimmed by 7 bases and 1 base, with 14 bases remaining between them. In DNA, the CDR3 is TGTGCCAGCACTCCCGTCGGGAGTTCCTACGAGCAGTACTTC. This gives the protein CASTPVGSSYEQYF.

This clonotype has a count of ten or more. The chain carries TRBV4-3 and TRBJ2-3, with D possibly being TRBD1 or TRBD2 (5 bases each). This CDR3 is 16 amino acids long. CDR1 is LGHNA, CDR2 YSLEER, per germline. With 4 bases removed from V and 0 bases from J, the gap between germline ends came to 14 bases. CDR3 sequence reads: CASSPQGSGSTDTQYF. DNA of the CDR3: TGCGCCAGCAGCCCTCAGGGATCGGGGAGCACAGATACGCAGTATTTT.

The chain joins TRBV20-1 to TRBJ2-7; 8 nucleotides line up with TRBD2. The CDR3 sequence is 16 residues long. J was trimmed by 3 bases and V by 6 bases; bases with no gene match: 16. The germline gives CDR1 DFQATT, CDR2 SNEGSKA (reference sequence). The CDR3 DNA sequence: TGCAGTGCGCCGGCTAGCGGGCAAACCGCGAACTACGAGCAGTACTTC. As protein: CSAPASGQTANYEQYF.

A few counts support this clonotype. CDR3 region: CASSQESASGGDTQYF. The CDR3 bases are TGCGCCAGCAGCCAAGAAAGTGCTAGCGGGGGAGATACGCAGTATTTT. V gene TRBV4-3 combines with J gene TRBJ2-3; TRBD2 aligns across 10 bases. V was pared by 0 bases and J by 5 bases, with 5 bases of the junction left unmatched. This CDR3 is 16 amino acids long. Germline CDR1 LGHNA, CDR2 YSLEER.

V usage is TRBV30 and J usage is TRBJ1-1; no firm D call. Trimming removed 1 base from V and 4 bases from J, with 16 bases in between. Germline V gene data show CDR1 as GTSNPN and CDR2 as SVGIG (reference sequence). This CDR3 has 15 residues. Here the CDR3 DNA reads TGTGCCTGGAGTGGATTTCAAGGCACGGGCACTGAAGCTTTCTTT. Its translation: CAWSGFQGTGTEAFF.

This clonotype has a handful of counts. The rearrangement links TRBV12-3 or TRBV12-4 to TRBJ2-7; D gene uncertain. This CDR3 contains 13 residues. V lost 4 bases to trimming and J lost 1 base, with 8 bases between them. DNA for the CDR3: TGTGCCAGCAGTTACGCGGTTTCCTACGAGCAGTACTTC. Translated, it gives CASSYAVSYEQYF.

The table lists this clonotype with a few counts. The rearrangement joins TRBV18 to TRBJ2-2; 7 bases agree with TRBD2. CDR3 length: 16 residues. Germline loops: CDR1 KGHSH, CDR2 LQKENI. V was clipped by 6 bases and J by 7 bases; unmatched bases: 14. This CDR3 is CASSPFTAGVDGELFF. DNA for the CDR3: TGTGCCAGCTCGCCTTTCACGGCGGGAGTAGACGGGGAGCTGTTTTTT.

This clonotype appeared many times. CDR3 bases: TGTGCCAGCAGTCCCGGGACAGGTTTTACCTACGAGCAGTACTTC. The encoded protein is CASSPGTGFTYEQYF. The rearrangement links TRBV28 to TRBJ2-7; 8 nucleotides match TRBD1. Germline CDR1 reads MDHEN; CDR2 reads SYDVKM. The CDR3 is 15 amino acids. V lost 5 bases to trimming and J lost 2 bases; unmatched junction nucleotides: 8.

This clonotype was counted between two and nine times. The chain joins TRBV19 to TRBJ1-5, with 7 bases aligning to TRBD1. Germline values: CDR1 LNHDA, CDR2 SQIVND (reference sequence). J gave up 8 bases and V 5 bases, and 15 bases lay outside the gene matches. The CDR3 has 16 amino acids. This CDR3 reads CASSVWVLQGWEPQHF. The CDR3 DNA is TGTGCCAGTAGTGTTTGGGTATTACAGGGGTGGGAGCCCCAGCATTTT.

This clonotype was observed many times. The chain has TRBV29-1 and TRBJ2-1; D is tentatively TRBD1 or TRBD2 (5 bases each). CDR1 is SQVTM and CDR2 is ANQGSEA in the germline V gene. The germline V and J ends were trimmed by 4 bases and 0 bases, with 16 bases remaining between them. The CDR3 length is 16 residues. The CDR3 DNA is TGCAGCGTTGTAGGGGCGGGCGGGCGCTCCTACAATGAGCAGTTCTTC. This codes for CSVVGAGGRSYNEQFF.

In its sample, this clonotype was seen many times. The rearrangement uses TRBV18 and TRBJ1-5; no firm D call. The length of the CDR3 is 15 residues. Germline CDR1 KGHSH, CDR2 LQKENI. V was clipped by 3 bases and J by 0 bases, with 9 bases between them. This CDR3 reads CASSPSVSSNQPQHF. Here the CDR3 DNA reads TGTGCCAGCTCACCTTCAGTCTCTAGCAATCAGCCCCAGCATTTT.

This clonotype occurred many times. V is TRBV2 and J is TRBJ2-1; D may be TRBD1 (6 bases). Germline-derived CDR1 and CDR2 are SNHLY and FYNNEI. This CDR3 is 18 amino acids long. V lost 7 bases to trimming and J lost 5 bases, with 27 bases between them. The CDR3: CASNREVGGHFVDNEQFF. CDR3 DNA: TGTGCCAGCAATCGAGAAGTTGGGGGCCACTTTGTAGACAATGAGCAGTTCTTC.

This clonotype was observed a handful of times. The chain combines TRBV10-2 with TRBJ2-1; D is unresolved. Trimming left V 0 bases short and J 2 bases short, with 11 bases between. Germline CDR1 WSHSY, CDR2 SAAADI. CDR3 length equals 16 residues. DNA of the CDR3: TGCGCCAGCAGTGAGTCCCGGGCTCCTACCTACAATGAGCAGTTCTTC. Amino acids: CASSESRAPTYNEQFF.

V gene TRBV20-1 combines with J gene TRBJ1-6; D unclear. Per germline, CDR1 DFQATT and CDR2 SNEGSKA (reference sequence). This CDR3 has 14 amino acids. The V end was cut by 3 bases, the J end by 4 bases, with 10 bases between. CDR3 residues: CSARSQAYNSPLHF. CDR3 bases: TGCAGTGCTAGGAGCCAAGCTTATAATTCACCCCTCCACTTT.

There are many counts of this clonotype. The gene calls are TRBV30 and TRBJ1-1; D not certain. Germline V CDR1 and CDR2: GTSNPN, SVGIG (reference sequence). V lost 4 bases to trimming and J lost 1 base, with 7 bases between them. This CDR3 has 12 amino acids. The CDR3 loop is CAWMKGNTEAFF. As DNA, the CDR3 is TGTGCCTGGATGAAAGGGAACACTGAAGCTTTCTTT. The full variable domain, in which reference TRBV30 and TRBJ1-1 provide the parts outside the CDR3, is SQTIHQWPATLVQPVGSPLSLECTVEGTSNPNLYWYRQAAGRGLQLLFYSVGIGQISSEVPQNLSASRPQDRQFILSSKKLLLSDSGFYLCAWMKGNTEAFFGQGTRLTVV.

The chain joins TRBV6-1 to TRBJ2-2, with 16 bases aligning to TRBD2. Germline V CDR1 and CDR2: MNHNS, SASEGT. The CDR3 is made up of 18 amino acids. The ends lost 6 bases at V and 6 bases at J; junction bases unmatched: 10. This CDR3 reads CASRSRGLAGGKAGELFF. CDR3 nucleotide sequence: TGTGCCAGCAGAAGCCGGGGACTAGCGGGAGGGAAGGCCGGGGAGCTGTTTTTT.

Ten or more counts support this clonotype. The chain is built from TRBV28 and TRBJ2-1, with 7 positions matching TRBD2. CDR3 length: 18 amino acids. Trimming took 3 bases from V and 8 from J; bases not matched to a gene: 19. The germline gives CDR1 MDHEN, CDR2 SYDVKM. In DNA, the CDR3 is TGTGCCAGCAGTTTCACGGACCCCCGGACTAGTGGTTATGATGAGCAGTTCTTC. It encodes CASSFTDPRTSGYDEQFF.

This clonotype was detected only a few times. The V call is TRBV29-1, the J call TRBJ1-1, with 8 positions matching TRBD1. The ends lost 5 bases at V and 9 bases at J; junction bases unmatched: 11. In germline, CDR1 is SQVTM, CDR2 ANQGSEA. The CDR3 length is 13 residues. In DNA, the CDR3 is TGCAGCGTTCGTTCCCTGGACAGGGCTAAAGCTTTCTTT. Protein sequence: CSVRSLDRAKAFF.

This clonotype occurred a few times. The chain couples TRBV5-1 to TRBJ2-2; a possible D gene is TRBD1 (6 bases). The germline gives CDR1 SGHRS, CDR2 YFSETQ. The V and J ends lost 5 bases and 7 bases respectively, with 9 bases between them. This CDR3 is built from 12 residues. The DNA of the CDR3 is TGCGCCAGCAGGAAGGGGGACGGGGAGCTGTTTTTT. It yields the protein CASRKGDGELFF.

This clonotype was seen ten or more times. The chain joins TRBV7-8 to TRBJ2-7; 9 bases are a match to TRBD2. V shed 6 bases, J shed 6 bases, and the junction held 9 bases outside the gene matches. The CDR3 runs to 14 residues. The germline V gene has CDR1 SGHVS and CDR2 FQNEAQ. This chain's CDR3 is CASREGREGLEQYF. DNA for the CDR3: TGTGCCAGCAGGGAGGGGCGGGAGGGCCTCGAGCAGTACTTC.

This clonotype was observed a handful of times. The chain recombines TRBV5-1 with TRBJ1-6; TRBD1 aligns across 7 bases. Germline V gene data show CDR1 as SGHRS and CDR2 as YFSETQ. The CDR3 runs to 14 residues. The V gene end was trimmed by 4 bases and the J gene end by 6 bases; junction bases not matched to a gene: 4. In DNA form, the CDR3 reads TGCGCCAGCAGCGTCGACAGGGTTAATTCACCCCTCCACTTT. Protein product: CASSVDRVNSPLHF.

The sample holds a few counts of this clonotype. This sequence joins TRBV2 and TRBJ1-5, with TRBD1 identical over 9 bases. Germline V gene data show CDR1 as SNHLY and CDR2 as FYNNEI. The V segment lost 2 bases and the J segment 6 bases; nucleotides outside the gene matches: 5. The CDR3 spans 15 residues. CDR3 residues: CASSEYRGRGQPQHF. CDR3 DNA sequence: TGTGCCAGCAGTGAATACAGGGGGCGAGGTCAGCCCCAGCATTTT.

With respect to this clonotype: This may be a read error: a much more frequent sequence differs by one nucleotide. The rearrangement uses TRBV11-2 and TRBJ2-3, with TRBD2 matching 7 bases. The length of the CDR3 is 18 residues. Germline-derived CDR1 and CDR2 are SGHAT and FQNNGV. DNA for the CDR3: TGTGCCGGCAGCTTAAGCCCCTTAATGCGGGGGAACACAGATACGCAGTATTTT. Its protein product is CAGSLSPLMRGNTDTQYF.

This clonotype was found many times. The chain has TRBV3-1 and TRBJ2-2; D gene ambiguous. CDR1 and CDR2 (germline): LGHDT, YNNKEL (reference sequence). The V end was cut by 5 bases, the J end by 6 bases, with 7 bases between. This CDR3 has 12 residues. As DNA, the CDR3 is TGTGCCAGCAGCAACCCGTCCGGGGAGCTGTTTTTT. Its protein is CASSNPSGELFF.

This clonotype was recorded many times. The rearrangement uses TRBV30 and TRBJ2-5; 7 bases are shared with TRBD1. Germline CDR1 and CDR2: GTSNPN and SVGIG (reference sequence). This CDR3 contains 14 residues. The ends lost 2 bases at V and 2 bases at J; junction bases unmatched: 5. CDR3 in DNA: TGTGCCTGGAGTAGGGGGCGTGCGCAAGAGACCCAGTACTTC. Protein product: CAWSRGRAQETQYF.

This clonotype was picked up many times. V gene TRBV7-9 combines with J gene TRBJ2-5; either TRBD1 or TRBD2 may fit D (5 bases each). V lost 6 bases to trimming and J lost 2 bases, with 16 bases between them. Germline V lookup: CDR1 SEHNR, CDR2 FQNEAQ (reference sequence). The CDR3 consists of 15 residues. The CDR3 nucleotides are TGTGCCAGCAGTCGACCGGGGACGGATCAAGAGACCCAGTACTTC. Translation gives CASSRPGTDQETQYF.

This clonotype was recorded at least ten times. This chain uses TRBV30 with TRBJ1-4; D gene uncertain. This CDR3 region has 14 residues. Germline CDR1 and CDR2: GTSNPN and SVGIG (reference sequence). The V gene lost 1 base and the J gene lost 8 bases, with 14 bases spanning the gap. The CDR3 bases are TGTGCCTGGAGTGGATTCGGGGAGAGGGAAAAACTGTTTTTT. Translation: CAWSGFGEREKLFF.